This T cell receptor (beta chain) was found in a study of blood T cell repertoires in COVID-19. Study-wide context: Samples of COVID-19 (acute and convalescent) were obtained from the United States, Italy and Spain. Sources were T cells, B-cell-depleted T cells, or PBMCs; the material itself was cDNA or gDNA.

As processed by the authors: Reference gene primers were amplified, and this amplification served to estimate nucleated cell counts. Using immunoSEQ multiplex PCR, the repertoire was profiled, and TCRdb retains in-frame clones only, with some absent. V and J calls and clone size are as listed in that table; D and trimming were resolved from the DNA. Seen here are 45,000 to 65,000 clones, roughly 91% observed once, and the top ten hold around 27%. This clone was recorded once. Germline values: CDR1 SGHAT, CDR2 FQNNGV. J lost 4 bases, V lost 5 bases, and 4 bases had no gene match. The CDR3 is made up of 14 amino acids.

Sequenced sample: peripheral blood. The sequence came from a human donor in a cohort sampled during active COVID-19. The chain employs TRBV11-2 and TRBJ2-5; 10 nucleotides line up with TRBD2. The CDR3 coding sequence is TGTGCCAGCAGCCTTAGGACTAGCGGAGAGACCCAGTACTTC. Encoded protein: CASSLRTSGETQYF.